The sequence of this T cell receptor (beta chain) was determined in a study of breast tumors, draining lymph nodes, adjacent tissues. Regarding the study as a whole: Most tumor T cells seemingly derive from lymph node, then expand in tumor. That most tumor T cells come from lymph nodes remained unproven. Tumor repertoires ranked between lymph nodes and nontumor tissue in diversity, with V and J gene preferences. Compared with basal-like, luminal-like tumors shared significantly more repertoire with nontumor tissue.

Ten or more counts support this clonotype. Its antigen is unknown. The CDR3 runs 16 residues. V lost 3 bases and J lost 2; bases outside the gene matches: 7. Germline V gene lookup returns CDR1 DFQATT and CDR2 SNEGSKA (reference sequence). The lymph nodes were axillary draining lymph nodes from breast cancer patients. MiXCR was run by TCRdb on the multiplex PCR reads, yielding one entry per CDR3 protein. Of some 140,000 distinct CDR3 sequences in the sample, around 20% were seen once. The chain couples TRBV20-1 to TRBJ2-3, with 11 bases aligning to TRBD2. Sequenced: axillary lymph node tissue. The receptor was isolated from a female donor with breast cancer. Some clones in this sample may be carry-over from other donors' samples. The CDR3 sequence is CSASGIAGGSTDTQYF. The DNA for the CDR3 is TGCAGTGCTAGTGGGATAGCGGGAGGGTCCACAGATACGCAGTATTTT.